This TCR beta chain derives from a study of brain T cells in children with intractable seizures. Findings of the study overall: HCMV serostatus was not known, and viral specificity came from CDR3 similarity only. Clones missing pre-surgery may reflect undersampling of that blood sample.

The V gene's germline CDR1 is GTSNPN and CDR2 SVGIG (reference sequence). The CDR3 totals 14 residues. V lost 2 bases to trimming and J lost 4 bases; unmatched junction nucleotides: 3. Data came from immunoSEQ multiplex PCR; TCRdb stores just in-frame clones and leaves some out. The sample has hundreds of thousands of clones, about 93% seen once. This sample's time point: blood from clinic visit 5 months post-surgery; TSC patient then seizure free. The sequenced cases were selected for having the highest brain T cell transcript signatures. Before surgery, patients took at least one anti-epileptic drug. Concerning this clone: The target antigen is unknown.

The TCR comes from a boy under two years old with tuberous sclerosis and intractable seizures. The V and J genes are TRBV30 and TRBJ2-3, with TRBD2 matching 10 bases. The input for sequencing was peripheral blood, taken roughly 5 months after surgery. For the CDR3, the DNA is TGTGCCTGGAGTCGAGCGGGGGGGCCAGATACGCAGTATTTT. As protein: CAWSRAGGPDTQYF.